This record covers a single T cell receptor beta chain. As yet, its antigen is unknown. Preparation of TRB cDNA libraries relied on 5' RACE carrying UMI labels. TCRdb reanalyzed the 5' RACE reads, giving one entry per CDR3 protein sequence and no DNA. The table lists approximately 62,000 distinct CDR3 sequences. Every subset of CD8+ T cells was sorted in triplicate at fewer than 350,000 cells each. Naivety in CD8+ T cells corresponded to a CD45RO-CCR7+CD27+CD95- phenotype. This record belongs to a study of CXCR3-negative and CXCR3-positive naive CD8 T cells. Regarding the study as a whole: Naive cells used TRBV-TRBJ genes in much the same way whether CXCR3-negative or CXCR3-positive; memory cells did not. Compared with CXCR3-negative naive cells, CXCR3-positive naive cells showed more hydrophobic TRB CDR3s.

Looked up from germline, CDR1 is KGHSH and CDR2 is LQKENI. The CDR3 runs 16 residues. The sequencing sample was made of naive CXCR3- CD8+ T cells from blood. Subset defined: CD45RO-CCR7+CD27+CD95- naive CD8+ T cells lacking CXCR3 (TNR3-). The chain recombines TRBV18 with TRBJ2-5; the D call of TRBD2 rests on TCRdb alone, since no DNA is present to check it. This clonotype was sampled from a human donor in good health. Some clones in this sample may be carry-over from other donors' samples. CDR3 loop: CASSQASPAYQETQYF. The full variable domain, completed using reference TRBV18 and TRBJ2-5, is NAGVMQNPRHLVRRRGQEARLRCSPMKGHSHVYWYRQLPEEGLKFMVYLQKENIIDESGMPKERFSAEFPKEGPSILRIQQVVRGDSAAYFCASSQASPAYQETQYFGPGTRLLVL.